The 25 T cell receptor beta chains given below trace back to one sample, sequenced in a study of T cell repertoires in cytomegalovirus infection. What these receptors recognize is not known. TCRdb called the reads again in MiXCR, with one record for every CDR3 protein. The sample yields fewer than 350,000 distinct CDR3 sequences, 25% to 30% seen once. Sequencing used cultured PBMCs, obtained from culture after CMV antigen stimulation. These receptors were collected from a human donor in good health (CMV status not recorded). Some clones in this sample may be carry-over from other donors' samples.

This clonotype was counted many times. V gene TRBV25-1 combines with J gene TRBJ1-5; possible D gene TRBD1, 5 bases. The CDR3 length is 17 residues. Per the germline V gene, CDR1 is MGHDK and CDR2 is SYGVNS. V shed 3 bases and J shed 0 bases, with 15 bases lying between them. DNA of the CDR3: TGTGCCAGCAGTGACCACCGGGACGGGGATAGCAATCAGCCCCAGCATTTT. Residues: CASSDHRDGDSNQPQHF.

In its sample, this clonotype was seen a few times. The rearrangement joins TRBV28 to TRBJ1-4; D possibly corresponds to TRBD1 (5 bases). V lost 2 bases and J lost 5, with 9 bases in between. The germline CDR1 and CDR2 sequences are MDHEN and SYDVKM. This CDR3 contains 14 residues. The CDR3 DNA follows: TGTGCCAGCAGTTTACCGGGGGGGAATGAAAAACTGTTTTTT. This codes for CASSLPGGNEKLFF.

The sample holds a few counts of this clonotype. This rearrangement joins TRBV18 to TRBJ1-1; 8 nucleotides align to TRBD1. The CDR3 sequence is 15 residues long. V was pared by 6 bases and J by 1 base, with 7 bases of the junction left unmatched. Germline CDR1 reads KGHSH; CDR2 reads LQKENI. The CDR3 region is CASSKTGEGNTEAFF. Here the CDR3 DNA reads TGTGCCAGCTCCAAGACAGGGGAGGGGAACACTGAAGCTTTCTTT. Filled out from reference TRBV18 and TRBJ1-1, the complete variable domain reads NAGVMQNPRHLVRRRGQEARLRCSPMKGHSHVYWYRQLPEEGLKFMVYLQKENIIDESGMPKERFSAEFPKEGPSILRIQQVVRGDSAAYFCASSKTGEGNTEAFFGQGTRLTVV.

CDR3 sequence (DNA): TGCAGTGCGCCTGGGACAACTGAAGCTTTCTTT. It yields the protein CSAPGTTEAFF. The chain is built from TRBV20-1 and TRBJ1-1, with D tentatively TRBD1 (6 bases). The V and J ends lost 6 bases and 5 bases respectively, with 10 bases between them. Germline CDR1 and CDR2: DFQATT and SNEGSKA (reference sequence). CDR3 size: 11 residues.

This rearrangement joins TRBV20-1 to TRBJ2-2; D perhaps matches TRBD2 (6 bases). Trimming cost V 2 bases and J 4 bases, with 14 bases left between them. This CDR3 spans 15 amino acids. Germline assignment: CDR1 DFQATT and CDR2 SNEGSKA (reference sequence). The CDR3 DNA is TGCAGTGCTAGACGGGGGACGGAAAGCACCGGGGAGCTGTTTTTT. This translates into CSARRGTESTGELFF.

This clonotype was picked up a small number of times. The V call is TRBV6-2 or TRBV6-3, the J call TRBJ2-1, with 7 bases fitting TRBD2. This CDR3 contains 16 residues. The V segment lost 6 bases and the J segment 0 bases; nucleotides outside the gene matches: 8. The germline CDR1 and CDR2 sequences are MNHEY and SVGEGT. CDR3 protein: CASSLDGGSSYNEQFF. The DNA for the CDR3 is TGTGCCAGCAGCCTCGACGGGGGGAGCTCCTACAATGAGCAGTTCTTC.

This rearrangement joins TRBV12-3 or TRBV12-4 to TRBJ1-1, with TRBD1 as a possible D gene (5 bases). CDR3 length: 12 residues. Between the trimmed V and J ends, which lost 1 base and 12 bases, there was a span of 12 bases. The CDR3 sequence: CASSLGVGVSFF. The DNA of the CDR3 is TGTGCCAGCAGTTTAGGGGTAGGGGTGTCTTTCTTT.

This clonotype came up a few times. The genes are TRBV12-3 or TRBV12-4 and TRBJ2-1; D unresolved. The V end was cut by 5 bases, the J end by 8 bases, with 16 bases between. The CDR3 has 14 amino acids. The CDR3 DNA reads TGTGCCAGCAGTCCGGACCATACCAGCGATGAGCAGTTCTTC. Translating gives CASSPDHTSDEQFF.

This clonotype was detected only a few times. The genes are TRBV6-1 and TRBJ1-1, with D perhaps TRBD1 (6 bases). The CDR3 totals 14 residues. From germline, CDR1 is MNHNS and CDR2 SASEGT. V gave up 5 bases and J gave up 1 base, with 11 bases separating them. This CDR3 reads CASSFLQGNTEAFF. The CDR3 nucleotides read TGTGCCAGCAGTTTCTTACAGGGGAACACTGAAGCTTTCTTT.

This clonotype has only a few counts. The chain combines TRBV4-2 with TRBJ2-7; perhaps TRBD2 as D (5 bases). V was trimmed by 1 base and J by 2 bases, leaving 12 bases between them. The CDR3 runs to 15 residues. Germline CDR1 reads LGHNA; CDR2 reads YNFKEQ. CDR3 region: CASSQGEGSAYEQYF. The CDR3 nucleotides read TGTGCCAGCAGCCAAGGAGAGGGTAGCGCCTACGAGCAGTACTTC.

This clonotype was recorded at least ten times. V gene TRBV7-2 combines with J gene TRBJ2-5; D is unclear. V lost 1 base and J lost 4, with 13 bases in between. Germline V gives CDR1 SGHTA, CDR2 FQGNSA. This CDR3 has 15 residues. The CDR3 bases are TGTGCCAGCAGCTTAGAACGGCGAAGGTCAGAGACCCAGTACTTC. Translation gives CASSLERRRSETQYF.

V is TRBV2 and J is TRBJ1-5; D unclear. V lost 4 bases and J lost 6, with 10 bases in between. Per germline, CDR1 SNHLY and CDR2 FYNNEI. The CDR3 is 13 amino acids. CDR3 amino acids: CASSVTEPQPQHF. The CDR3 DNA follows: TGTGCCAGCAGTGTAACAGAACCTCAGCCCCAGCATTTT.

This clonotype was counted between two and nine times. The CDR3 sequence: CAISAAQGAGGNTIYF. The CDR3 bases are TGTGCCATCAGTGCAGCACAGGGGGCTGGTGGAAACACCATATATTTT. This chain connects TRBV10-3 to TRBJ1-3; 9 bases align to TRBD1. The trim removed 4 bases at V and 3 bases at J, leaving 7 bases unmatched. Germline V lookup: CDR1 ENHRY, CDR2 SYGVKD. This CDR3 has 16 amino acids.

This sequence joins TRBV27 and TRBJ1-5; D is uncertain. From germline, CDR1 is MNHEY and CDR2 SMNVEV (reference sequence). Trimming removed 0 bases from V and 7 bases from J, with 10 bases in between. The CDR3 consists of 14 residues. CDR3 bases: TGTGCCAGCAGTTTATCAAGGTCAGGCCAGCCCCAGCATTTT. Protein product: CASSLSRSGQPQHF.

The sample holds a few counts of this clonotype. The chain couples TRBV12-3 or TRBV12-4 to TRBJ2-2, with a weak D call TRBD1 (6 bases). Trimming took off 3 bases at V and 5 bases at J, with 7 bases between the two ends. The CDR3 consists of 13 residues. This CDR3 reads CASSFRGTGELFF. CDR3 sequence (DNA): TGTGCCAGCAGTTTCAGGGGAACCGGGGAGCTGTTTTTT.

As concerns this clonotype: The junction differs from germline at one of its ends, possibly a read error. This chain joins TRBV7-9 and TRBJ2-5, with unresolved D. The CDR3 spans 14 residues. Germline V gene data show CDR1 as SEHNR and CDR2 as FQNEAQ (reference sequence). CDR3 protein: CASSLDSASQNNLF. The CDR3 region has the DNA TGTGCCAGCAGCTTAGACTCCGCTTCTCAGAATAACCTCTTC.

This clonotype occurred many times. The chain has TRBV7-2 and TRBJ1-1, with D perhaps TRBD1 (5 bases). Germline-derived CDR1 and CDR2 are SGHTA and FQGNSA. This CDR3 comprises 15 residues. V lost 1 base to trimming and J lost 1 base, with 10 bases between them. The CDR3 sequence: CASSLVGGTNTEAFF. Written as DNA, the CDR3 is TGTGCCAGCAGCTTAGTGGGCGGGACGAACACTGAAGCTTTCTTT.

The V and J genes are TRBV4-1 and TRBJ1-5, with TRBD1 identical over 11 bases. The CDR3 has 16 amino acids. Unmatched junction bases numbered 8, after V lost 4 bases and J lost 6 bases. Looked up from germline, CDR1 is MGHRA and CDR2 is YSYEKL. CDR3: CASSRPGQGAGQPQHF. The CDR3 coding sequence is TGCGCCAGCAGCCGACCAGGACAGGGGGCCGGTCAGCCCCAGCATTTT.

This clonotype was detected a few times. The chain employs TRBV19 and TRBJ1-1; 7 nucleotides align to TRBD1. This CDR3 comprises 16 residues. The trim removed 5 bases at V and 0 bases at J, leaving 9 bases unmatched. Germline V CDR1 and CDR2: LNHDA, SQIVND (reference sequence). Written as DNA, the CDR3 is TGTGCCAGTAGTCCAACCGCTGGACAGGTGAACACTGAAGCTTTCTTT. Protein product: CASSPTAGQVNTEAFF. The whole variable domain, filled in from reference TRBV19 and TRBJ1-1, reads DGGITQSPKYLFRKEGQNVTLSCEQNLNHDAMYWYRQDPGQGLRLIYYSQIVNDFQKGDIAEGYSVSREKKESFPLTVTSAQKNPTAFYLCASSPTAGQVNTEAFFGQGTRLTVV.

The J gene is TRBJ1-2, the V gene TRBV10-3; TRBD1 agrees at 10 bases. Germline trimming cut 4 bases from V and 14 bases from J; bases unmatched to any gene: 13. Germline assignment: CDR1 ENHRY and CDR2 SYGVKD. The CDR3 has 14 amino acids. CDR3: CAISASPGQGTETF. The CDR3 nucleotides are TGTGCCATCAGTGCATCGCCGGGACAGGGGACGGAAACCTTC.

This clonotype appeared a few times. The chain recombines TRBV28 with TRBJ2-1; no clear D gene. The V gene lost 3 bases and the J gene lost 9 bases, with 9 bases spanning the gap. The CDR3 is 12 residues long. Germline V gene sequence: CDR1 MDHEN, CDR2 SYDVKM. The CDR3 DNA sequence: TGTGCCAGCAGTTTGGTGTGGGCTGAGCAGTTCTTC. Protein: CASSLVWAEQFF.

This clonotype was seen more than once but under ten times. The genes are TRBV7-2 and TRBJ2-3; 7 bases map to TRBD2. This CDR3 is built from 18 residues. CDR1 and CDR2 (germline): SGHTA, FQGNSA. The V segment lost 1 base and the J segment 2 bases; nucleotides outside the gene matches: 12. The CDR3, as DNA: TGTGCCAGCAGCTTAGATAGCATCGGGGGAGGGTTCACAGATACGCAGTATTTT. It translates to CASSLDSIGGGFTDTQYF. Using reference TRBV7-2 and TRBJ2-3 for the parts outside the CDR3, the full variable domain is GAGVSQSPSNKVTEKGKDVELRCDPISGHTALYWYRQSLGQGLEFLIYFQGNSAPDKSGLPSDRFSAERTGGSVSTLTIQRTQQEDSAVYLCASSLDSIGGGFTDTQYFGPGTRLTVL.

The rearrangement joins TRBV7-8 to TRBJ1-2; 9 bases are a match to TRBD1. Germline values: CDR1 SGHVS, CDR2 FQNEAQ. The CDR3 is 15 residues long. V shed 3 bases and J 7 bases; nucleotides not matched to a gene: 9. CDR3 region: CASSFLGQGLGGYTF. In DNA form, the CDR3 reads TGTGCCAGCAGCTTTCTCGGACAGGGGCTCGGTGGCTACACCTTC.

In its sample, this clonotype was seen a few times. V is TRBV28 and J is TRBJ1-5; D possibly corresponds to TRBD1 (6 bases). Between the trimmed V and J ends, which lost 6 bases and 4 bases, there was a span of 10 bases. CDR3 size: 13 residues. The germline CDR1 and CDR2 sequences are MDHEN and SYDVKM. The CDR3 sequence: CASRIQGNQPQHF. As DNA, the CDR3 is TGTGCCAGCAGAATACAGGGAAATCAGCCCCAGCATTTT.

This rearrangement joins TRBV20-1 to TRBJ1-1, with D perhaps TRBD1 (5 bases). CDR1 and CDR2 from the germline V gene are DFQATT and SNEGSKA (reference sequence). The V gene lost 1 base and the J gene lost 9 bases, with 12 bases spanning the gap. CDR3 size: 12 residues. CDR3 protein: CSARGERQQAFF. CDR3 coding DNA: TGCAGTGCTAGAGGGGAGAGACAGCAAGCTTTCTTT.